This T cell receptor beta chain was recovered during a study of early T cells in non-severe SARS-CoV-2 infection. TCRdb recomputed calls from the 5' RACE reads with MiXCR, one row per CDR3 protein. Among tens of thousands of distinct CDR3 sequences, 16% were seen once, and the ten largest hold around 4.9%. The CDR3 spans 14 residues. Trimming pared 4 bases from V and 6 bases from J, leaving 12 bases between. Material: whole blood, obtained at baseline. The chain carries TRBV12-3 or TRBV12-4 and TRBJ2-2, with D tentatively TRBD1 (6 bases). This TCR derives from an adult who was a healthcare worker with PCR-confirmed SARS-CoV-2 infection or an uninfected control (not recorded which). The CDR3 spells CASSSSDRSGELFF. DNA for the CDR3: TGTGCCAGCAGTTCCTCGGACAGATCCGGGGAGCTGTTTTTT.